What follows are 3 T cell receptor beta chains derived from one specimen sequenced in a study of control samples from healthy donors and cancer patients (dated by TCRdb to 2018 to 2020). The library was made by the immunoSEQ multiplex PCR assay. TCRdb mirrors the immuneACCESS table, restricted to in-frame sequences. Some clones are absent from its copies; in checked studies, under half trace to an unresolved V gene, and the reason for the others is unknown. This sample is represented by about 80,000 clones; around 80% of them were singletons. 11% of the sample belongs to the ten largest clones. Sequences were obtained from PBMCs. Receptor source: a man aged 55 to 70 with head and neck cancer.

J is TRBJ1-5 and V is TRBV10-3; D is ambiguous. Germline V gene lookup returns CDR1 ENHRY and CDR2 SYGVKD. V was clipped by 4 bases and J by 0 bases, with 10 bases between them. The CDR3 consists of 15 residues. This CDR3 is CAISGAGNSNQPQHF. The CDR3 DNA reads TGTGCCATCAGTGGTGCGGGGAATAGCAATCAGCCCCAGCATTTT.

J is TRBJ2-5 and V is TRBV7-9; D is unresolved. CDR1 is SEHNR, CDR2 FQNEAQ, per germline (reference sequence). The CDR3 covers 14 residues. Between the trimmed V and J ends, which lost 0 bases and 2 bases, there was a span of 7 bases. The CDR3 region has the DNA TGTGCCAGCAGCTTAGCTGGGCGGCAAGAGACCCAGTACTTC. Translation: CASSLAGRQETQYF.

The V and J genes are TRBV19 and TRBJ2-2; TRBD2 aligns across 12 bases. Germline CDR1 is LNHDA and CDR2 is SQIVND (reference sequence). There are 18 residues in the CDR3. Germline trimming cut 3 bases from V and 6 bases from J; bases unmatched to any gene: 11. CDR3 bases: TGTGCCAGTAGTATTCGGGCTAGCGGGAGGGGTAACGCCGGGGAGCTGTTTTTT. The encoded protein is CASSIRASGRGNAGELFF.